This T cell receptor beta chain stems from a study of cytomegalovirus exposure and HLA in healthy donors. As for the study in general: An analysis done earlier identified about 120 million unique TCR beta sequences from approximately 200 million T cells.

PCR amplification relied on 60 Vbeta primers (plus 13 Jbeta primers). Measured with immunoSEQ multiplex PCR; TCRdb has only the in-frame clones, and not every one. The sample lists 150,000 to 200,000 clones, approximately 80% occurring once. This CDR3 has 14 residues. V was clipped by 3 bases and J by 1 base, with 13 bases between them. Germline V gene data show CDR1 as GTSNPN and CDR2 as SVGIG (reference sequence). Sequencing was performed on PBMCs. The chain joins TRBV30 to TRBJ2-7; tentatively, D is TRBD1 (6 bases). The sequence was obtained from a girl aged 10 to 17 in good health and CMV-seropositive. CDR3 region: CAWSRTGFSYEQYF. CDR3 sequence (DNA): TGTGCCTGGAGCAGAACAGGGTTTTCCTACGAGCAGTACTTC.